The clone carrying this T cell receptor beta chain has just a few counts. Its antigen remains unknown. The data stem from a study of blood T cells in healthy people across ages. Study in general: Capturing about one barcoded beta molecule per two T cells was achieved by template switching. Study-wide results and limits: Higher diversity and more naive CD4+ cells were features of long-lived donors, compared to aged donors.

Germline V gene data show CDR1 as ENHRY and CDR2 as SYGVKD. This CDR3 contains 18 residues. V was clipped by 0 bases and J by 3 bases; unmatched bases: 10. Donation came from healthy Caucasian individuals in Russia who were aged roughly 6 to 95. Every sample yielded at least 6.5 million isolated PBMCs. A second about 7 to 11 cycle PCR used barcoded and J-beta primers. Each CDR3 protein is one row after TCRdb ran MiXCR on the 5' RACE reads. The sample has approximately 730,000 distinct CDR3 sequences; about 55% are singletons. Sequencing used blood. The receptor was derived from a man older than 75 in good health. This chain links TRBV10-3 with TRBJ2-7; 11 bases line up with TRBD2. CDR3 nucleotide sequence: TGTGCCATCAGTGAGTCGGGCACAGGGACTAGCGGCCACTACGAGCAGTACTTC. This sequence encodes CAISESGTGTSGHYEQYF.